Listed below are T cell receptor beta chains from one sample, sequenced in a study of blood T cell repertoires in COVID-19. Data came from immunoSEQ multiplex PCR; TCRdb stores just in-frame clones and leaves some out. The sample consists of around 170,000 clones, about 86% of them appearing once. The sequenced sample was peripheral blood. The receptor set was obtained from a woman in her 70s with acute or convalescent COVID-19. Each CDR3 is given without its conserved first and last residue. Fields, in order: J gene, clone size, V gene, CDR3 protein. Size values are once, few and many counts, or a class for expanded clones, and some rows have none.

>TRBJ2-2|NA|TRBV19
ASRTEGTGELF
>TRBJ1-3|NA|TRBV9
ASSVESSGNTIY
>TRBJ1-4|NA|TRBV6-5
ASSYSTGRNEKLF
>TRBJ2-7|once|TRBV19
ASSTGRGPFSYEQY
>TRBJ2-1|NA|TRBV7-6
ASSARAGTSGRGDNEQF
>TRBJ2-3|NA|TRBV5-1
ASSSSGTGATDTQY
>TRBJ2-1|NA|TRBV4-3
ASSQGLAGDSEQF
>TRBJ2-7|NA|TRBV11-2
ASSLGPAGYYEQY
>TRBJ1-5|NA|TRBV6-5
ASSPTQGIYQPQH
>TRBJ1-6|NA|TRBV19
ASSVEGGYSPLH
>TRBJ2-5|NA|TRBV15
ATSRGQLETQY
>TRBJ1-1|once|TRBV6-5
ANRQLSNTEAF
>TRBJ1-2|NA|TRBV2
ASRQGTYGYT
>TRBJ1-5|NA|TRBV6-2/TRBV6-3
ASSARGSNQPQH
>TRBJ1-5|NA|TRBV5-6
ASSLAGGRQPQH
>TRBJ2-5|NA|TRBV18
ASSQTGRQETQY
>TRBJ2-3|NA|TRBV6-6
ASSYTTSGGPDTQY
>TRBJ2-3|NA|TRBV28
ASSDRLLVSTDTQY
>TRBJ1-5|few|TRBV6-1
ASSEALGVYQPQH
>TRBJ2-3|NA|TRBV4-1
ASSQAGARTDTQY
>TRBJ1-4|NA|TRBV5-1
ASSLGGRGTNEKLF
>TRBJ2-7|few|TRBV2
ASSETKAWRDYEQY
>TRBJ1-1|NA|TRBV6-5
ASSRGRTEAF
>TRBJ2-6|NA|TRBV12-3/TRBV12-4
ASSSSGANVLT
>TRBJ1-2|NA|TRBV2
ASSETQPGHQYYGYT